This T cell receptor (beta chain) was captured by sequencing in a study of blood T cell repertoires in COVID-19. Study background: Whether acute or convalescent, the COVID-19 samples came from the United States, Italy and Spain. Sample material is recorded as cDNA or gDNA derived from T cells, B-cell-depleted T cells, or PBMCs.

The authors' processing: Estimates of nucleated cell counts were drawn from the amplification of reference gene primers. Only in-frame clones appear in the TCRdb table, and some are missing; sequencing was by immunoSEQ multiplex PCR. V and J calls and clone size come straight from that table; D and trimming were deduced from the DNA. Seen here are 250,000 to 300,000 clones, about 80% observed once, and the top ten hold more than 3%. This clone appeared once. Looked up from germline, CDR1 is SGHRS and CDR2 is YFSETQ. J was trimmed by 3 bases and V by 3 bases; bases with no gene match: 3. This CDR3 contains 15 residues. Participants were aged about 18 to 100 years, lived in around 25 US areas, and enrolled virtually.

The sample consisted of PBMCs or T cells enriched from blood (not recorded which). The sequence came from a man aged 50-59 years who had recovered from COVID-19. The V gene is TRBV5-1, the J gene TRBJ1-5, with TRBD1 identical over 10 bases. In DNA, the CDR3 is TGCGCCAGCAGCTGGGGACAGGGGACCAATCAGCCCCAGCATTTT. Protein sequence: CASSWGQGTNQPQHF.